This is a list of T cell receptor beta chains from one sample in a study of blood T cell repertoires in COVID-19. Data came from immunoSEQ multiplex PCR; TCRdb stores just in-frame clones and leaves some out. Here the sample spans some 460,000 clones, around 87% being singletons. The sample comprised PBMCs or T cells enriched from blood (not recorded which). The origin of the receptors is a young woman who had recovered from COVID-19. The CDR3 runs from the conserved cysteine through the conserved F or W. D genes are given only for firm matches.

j_gene: TRBJ2-7
v_gene: TRBV3-1/TRBV3-2
d_gene: .
CDR3aa: CASSLTRSYEQYF

j_gene: TRBJ1-5
v_gene: TRBV19
d_gene: .
CDR3aa: CASSMIGGMGQPQHF

j_gene: TRBJ1-1
v_gene: TRBV28
d_gene: .
CDR3aa: CASSLVPRDGNTEAFF

j_gene: TRBJ2-5
v_gene: TRBV4-1
d_gene: .
CDR3aa: CASRGAVGTQYF

j_gene: TRBJ1-5
v_gene: TRBV30
d_gene: TRBD1
CDR3aa: CAWSAGQSNQPQHF

j_gene: TRBJ1-2
v_gene: TRBV12-3/TRBV12-4
d_gene: TRBD1
CDR3aa: CASTPDRNYGYTF

j_gene: TRBJ2-7
v_gene: TRBV6-5
d_gene: TRBD1
CDR3aa: CASSLTGGYPYEQYF

j_gene: TRBJ2-2
v_gene: TRBV6-5
d_gene: .
CDR3aa: CASTGMAGELFF

j_gene: TRBJ1-2
v_gene: TRBV2
d_gene: TRBD1
CDR3aa: CASSINRGIESYTF

j_gene: TRBJ1-4
v_gene: TRBV10-3
d_gene: .
CDR3aa: CAISEPRGGDTTNEKLFF

j_gene: TRBJ1-2
v_gene: TRBV6-5
d_gene: .
CDR3aa: CASRDPGRGGYTF

j_gene: TRBJ2-7
v_gene: TRBV18
d_gene: TRBD1
CDR3aa: CASSPNRGLPYEQYF

j_gene: TRBJ2-1
v_gene: TRBV6-5
d_gene: TRBD2
CDR3aa: CASSGLAGGQGEFF

j_gene: TRBJ1-3
v_gene: TRBV6-5
d_gene: .
CDR3aa: CASTGDGYTIYF

j_gene: TRBJ1-1
v_gene: TRBV14
d_gene: .
CDR3aa: CASSQVDRRPFF

j_gene: TRBJ2-3
v_gene: TRBV29-1
d_gene: .
CDR3aa: CSVCWGGTDTQYF

j_gene: TRBJ2-5
v_gene: TRBV5-1
d_gene: TRBD2
CDR3aa: CASKRGEGETQYF

j_gene: TRBJ1-3
v_gene: TRBV15
d_gene: .
CDR3aa: CATSISVDSGNTIYF

j_gene: TRBJ2-5
v_gene: TRBV12-3/TRBV12-4
d_gene: .
CDR3aa: CASSLARETQYF

j_gene: TRBJ1-1
v_gene: TRBV6-4
d_gene: TRBD1
CDR3aa: CASSAFGQGGTEAFF

j_gene: TRBJ1-3
v_gene: TRBV6-5
d_gene: .
CDR3aa: CASSYSSGNTIYF

j_gene: TRBJ1-1
v_gene: TRBV5-6
d_gene: .
CDR3aa: CASSLVRNTEAFF

j_gene: TRBJ2-3
v_gene: TRBV10-3
d_gene: TRBD1
CDR3aa: CAISTTGGSTDTQYF

j_gene: TRBJ2-1
v_gene: TRBV3-1/TRBV3-2
d_gene: TRBD2
CDR3aa: CASSPLREAGGPDEQFF

j_gene: TRBJ2-3
v_gene: TRBV7-9
d_gene: TRBD2
CDR3aa: CASSSRLAGATDTQYF